This TCR beta chain was captured in a study of response to subunit inactivated influenza vaccine. TCRdb passed the RT-PCR reads through MiXCR, listing each CDR3 protein once. The table records 650,000 to 850,000 distinct CDR3 sequences, approximately 13% of them present only once. Study results and caveats: The study's authors posited that every seasonal influenza vaccination enlists few new T cells.

In this sample, this clonotype turned up a few times. Its antigen is unknown. The sequence came from a man in his fifties who received an inactivated influenza vaccine. This sample comprised PBMCs from blood, obtained around 15 days before vaccination.

The CDR3 loop is CASRRAGGAYEQYF. CDR3 bases: TGTGCCAGCAGACGAGCGGGGGGTGCCTACGAGCAGTACTTC. The chain recombines TRBV12-3 or TRBV12-4 with TRBJ2-7; 9 bases are shared with TRBD2. The J segment lost 2 bases and the V segment lost 6 bases, leaving 5 bases of the junction unmatched. This CDR3 is built from 14 residues.